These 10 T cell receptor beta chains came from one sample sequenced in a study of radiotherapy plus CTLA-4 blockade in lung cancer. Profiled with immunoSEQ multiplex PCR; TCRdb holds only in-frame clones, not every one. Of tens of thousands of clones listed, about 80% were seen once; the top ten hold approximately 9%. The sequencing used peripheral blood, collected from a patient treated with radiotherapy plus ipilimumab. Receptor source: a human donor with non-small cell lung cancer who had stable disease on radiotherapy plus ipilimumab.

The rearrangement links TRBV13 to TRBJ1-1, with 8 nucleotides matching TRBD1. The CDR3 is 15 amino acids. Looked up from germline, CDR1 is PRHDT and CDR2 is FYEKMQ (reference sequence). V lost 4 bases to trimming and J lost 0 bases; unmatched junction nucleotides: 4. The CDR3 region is CASSSTGGMNTEAFF. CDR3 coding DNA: TGTGCCAGCAGCTCAACAGGGGGGATGAACACTGAAGCTTTCTTT.

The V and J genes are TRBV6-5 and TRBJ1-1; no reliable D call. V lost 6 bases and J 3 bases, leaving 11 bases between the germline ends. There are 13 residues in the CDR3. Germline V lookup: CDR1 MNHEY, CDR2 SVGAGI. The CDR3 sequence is CASSRGPDTEAFF. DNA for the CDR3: TGTGCCAGCAGCCGCGGACCGGACACTGAAGCTTTCTTT.

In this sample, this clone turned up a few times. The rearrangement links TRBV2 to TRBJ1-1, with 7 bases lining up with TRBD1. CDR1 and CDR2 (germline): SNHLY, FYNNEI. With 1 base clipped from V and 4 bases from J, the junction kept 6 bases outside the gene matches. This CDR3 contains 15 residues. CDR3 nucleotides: TGTGCCAGCAGTGAAGGATGGGACAGCCTCACTGAAGCTTTCTTT. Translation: CASSEGWDSLTEAFF. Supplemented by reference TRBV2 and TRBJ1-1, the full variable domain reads EPEVTQTPSHQVTQMGQEVILRCVPISNHLYFYWYRQILGQKVEFLVSFYNNEISEKSEIFDDQFSVERPDGSNFTLKIRSTKLEDSAMYFCASSEGWDSLTEAFFGQGTRLTVV.

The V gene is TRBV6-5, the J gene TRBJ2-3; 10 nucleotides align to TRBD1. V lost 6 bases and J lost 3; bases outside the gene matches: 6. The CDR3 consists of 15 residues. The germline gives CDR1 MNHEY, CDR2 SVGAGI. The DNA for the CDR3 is TGTGCCAGCAGACTGGGACAGGGGAGGACAGATACGCAGTATTTT. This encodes CASRLGQGRTDTQYF.

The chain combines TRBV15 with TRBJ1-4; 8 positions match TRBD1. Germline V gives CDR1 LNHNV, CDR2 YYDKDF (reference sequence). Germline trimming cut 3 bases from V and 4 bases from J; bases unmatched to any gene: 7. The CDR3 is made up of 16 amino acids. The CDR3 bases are TGTGCCACCAGCAGTCTTCGGGACAGGCTTAATGAAAAACTGTTTTTT. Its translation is CATSSLRDRLNEKLFF. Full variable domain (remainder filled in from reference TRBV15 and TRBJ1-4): DAMVIQNPRYQVTQFGKPVTLSCSQTLNHNVMYWYQQKSSQAPKLLFHYYDKDFNNEADTPDNFQSRRPNTSFCFLDIRSPGLGDTAMYLCATSSLRDRLNEKLFFGSGTQLSVL.

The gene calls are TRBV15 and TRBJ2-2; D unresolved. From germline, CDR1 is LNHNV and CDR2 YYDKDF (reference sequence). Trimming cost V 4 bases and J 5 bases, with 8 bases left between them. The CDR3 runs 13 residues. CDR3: CATSIDDTGELFF. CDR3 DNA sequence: TGTGCCACCAGCATTGACGATACCGGGGAGCTGTTTTTT.

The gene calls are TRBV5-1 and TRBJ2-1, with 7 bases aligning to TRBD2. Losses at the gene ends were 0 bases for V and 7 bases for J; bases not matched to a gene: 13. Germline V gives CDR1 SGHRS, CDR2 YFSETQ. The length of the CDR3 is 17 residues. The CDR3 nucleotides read TGCGCCAGCAGCTTGGCCTCGAGCGGGGTGTTTGCGAATGAGCAGTTCTTC. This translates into CASSLASSGVFANEQFF.

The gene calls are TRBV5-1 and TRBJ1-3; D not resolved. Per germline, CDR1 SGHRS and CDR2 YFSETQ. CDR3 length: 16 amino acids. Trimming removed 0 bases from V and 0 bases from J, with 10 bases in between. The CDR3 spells CASSLAAGPSGNTIYF. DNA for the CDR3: TGCGCCAGCAGCTTGGCCGCTGGGCCCTCTGGAAACACCATATATTTT.

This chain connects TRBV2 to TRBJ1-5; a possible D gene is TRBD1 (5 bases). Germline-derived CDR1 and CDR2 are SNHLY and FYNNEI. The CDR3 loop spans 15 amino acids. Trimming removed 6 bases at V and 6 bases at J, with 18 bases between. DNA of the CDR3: TGTGCCAGCAGCGCAGGACTCTCCGGGGGTCAGCCCCAGCATTTT. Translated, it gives CASSAGLSGGQPQHF.

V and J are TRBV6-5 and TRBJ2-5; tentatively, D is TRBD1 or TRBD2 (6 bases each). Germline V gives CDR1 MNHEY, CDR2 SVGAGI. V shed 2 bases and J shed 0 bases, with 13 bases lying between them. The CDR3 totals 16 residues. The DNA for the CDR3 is TGTGCCAGCAGTTACATCGGGGGACACTACCAAGAGACCCAGTACTTC. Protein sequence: CASSYIGGHYQETQYF.